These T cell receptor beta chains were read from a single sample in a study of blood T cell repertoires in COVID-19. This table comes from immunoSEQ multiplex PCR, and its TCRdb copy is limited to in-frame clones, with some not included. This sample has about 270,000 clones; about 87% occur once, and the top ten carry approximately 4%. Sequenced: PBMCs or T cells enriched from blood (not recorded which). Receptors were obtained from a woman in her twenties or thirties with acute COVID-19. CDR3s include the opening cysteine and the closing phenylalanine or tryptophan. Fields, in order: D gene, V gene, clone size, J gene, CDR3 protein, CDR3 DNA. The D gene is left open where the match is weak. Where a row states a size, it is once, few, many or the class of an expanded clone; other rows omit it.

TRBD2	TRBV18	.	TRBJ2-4	CASSPGTSGSSSKNIQYF	TGTGCCAGCTCACCCGGGACTAGCGGGAGCTCCTCCAAAAACATTCAGTACTTC
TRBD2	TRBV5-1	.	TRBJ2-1	CASSDPWGGAGGSYNEQFF	TGCGCCAGCAGCGATCCTTGGGGGGGAGCGGGAGGGTCCTACAATGAGCAGTTCTTC
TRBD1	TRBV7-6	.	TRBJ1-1	CASSETGGGGTEAFF	TGTGCCAGCAGCGAGACAGGGGGCGGAGGAACTGAAGCTTTCTTT
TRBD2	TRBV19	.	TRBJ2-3	CASSIDAAGGGTDTQYF	TGTGCCAGTAGTATAGATGCAGCGGGAGGGGGCACAGATACGCAGTATTTT
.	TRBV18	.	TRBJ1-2	CASSPMEYPETNYGYTF	TGTGCCAGCTCACCTATGGAATATCCGGAGACTAACTATGGCTACACCTTC
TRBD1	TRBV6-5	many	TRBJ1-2	CASSYSGQGFYGYTF	TGTGCCAGCAGTTACTCGGGACAGGGCTTCTATGGCTACACCTTC
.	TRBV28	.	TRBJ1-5	CASSLEQILVQPQHF	TGTGCCAGCAGTTTAGAGCAAATACTAGTTCAGCCCCAGCATTTT
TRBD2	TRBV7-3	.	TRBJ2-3	CASSQLAGGTDTQYF	TGTGCCAGCAGCCAACTAGCGGGAGGCACAGATACGCAGTATTTT
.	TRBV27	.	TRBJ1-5	CASSSGGPQHF	TGTGCCAGCAGTTCCGGGGGTCCCCAGCATTTT
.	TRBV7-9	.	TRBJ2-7	CASSFEGWGDEQYF	TGTGCCAGCAGCTTTGAGGGGTGGGGGGACGAGCAGTACTTC
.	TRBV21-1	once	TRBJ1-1	CASPKGQGNTEAFF	TGTGCCAGCCCTAAAGGACAGGGGAACACTGAAGCTTTCTTT
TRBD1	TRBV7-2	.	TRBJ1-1	CASSQGAGTEAFF	TGTGCCAGCAGCCAGGGGGCCGGCACTGAAGCTTTCTTT
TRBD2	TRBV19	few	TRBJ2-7	CASNDGTSGRVGEQYF	TGTGCCAGTAACGACGGGACTAGCGGACGAGTGGGGGAGCAGTACTTC
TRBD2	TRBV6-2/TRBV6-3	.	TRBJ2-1	CASSYPSGRISRYNEQFF	TGTGCCAGCAGTTACCCCAGCGGGAGAATAAGCCGCTACAATGAGCAGTTCTTC
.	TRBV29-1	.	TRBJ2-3	CSVEYAQHTDTQYF	TGCAGCGTTGAATACGCACAGCACACAGATACGCAGTATTTT